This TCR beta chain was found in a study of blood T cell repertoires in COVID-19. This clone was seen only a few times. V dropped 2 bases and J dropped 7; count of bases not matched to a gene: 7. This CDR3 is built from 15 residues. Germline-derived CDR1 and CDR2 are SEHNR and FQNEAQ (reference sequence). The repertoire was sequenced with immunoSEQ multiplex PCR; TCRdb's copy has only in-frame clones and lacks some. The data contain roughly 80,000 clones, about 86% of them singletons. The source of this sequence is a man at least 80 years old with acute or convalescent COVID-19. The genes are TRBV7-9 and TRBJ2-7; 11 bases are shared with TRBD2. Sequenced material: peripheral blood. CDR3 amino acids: CASSLWGLADGEQYF. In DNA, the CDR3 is TGTGCCAGCAGCTTATGGGGACTAGCGGATGGGGAGCAGTACTTC.